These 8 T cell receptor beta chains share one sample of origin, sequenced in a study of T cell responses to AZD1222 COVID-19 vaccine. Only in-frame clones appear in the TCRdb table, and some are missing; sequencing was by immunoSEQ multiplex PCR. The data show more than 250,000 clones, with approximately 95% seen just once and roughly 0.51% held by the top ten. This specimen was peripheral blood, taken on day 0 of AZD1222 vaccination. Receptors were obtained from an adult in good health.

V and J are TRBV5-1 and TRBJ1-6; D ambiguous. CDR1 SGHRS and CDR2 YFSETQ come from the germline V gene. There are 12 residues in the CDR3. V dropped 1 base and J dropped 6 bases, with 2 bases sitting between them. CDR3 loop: CASSLPNSPLHF. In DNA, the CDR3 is TGCGCCAGCAGCTTGCCTAATTCACCCCTCCACTTT.

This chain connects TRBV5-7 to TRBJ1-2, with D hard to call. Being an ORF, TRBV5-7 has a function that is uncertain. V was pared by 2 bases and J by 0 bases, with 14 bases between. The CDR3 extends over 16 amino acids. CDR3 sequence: CASSFRTQTSNYGYTF. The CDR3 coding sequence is TGTGCCAGCAGCTTTCGGACGCAGACCTCTAACTATGGCTACACCTTC.

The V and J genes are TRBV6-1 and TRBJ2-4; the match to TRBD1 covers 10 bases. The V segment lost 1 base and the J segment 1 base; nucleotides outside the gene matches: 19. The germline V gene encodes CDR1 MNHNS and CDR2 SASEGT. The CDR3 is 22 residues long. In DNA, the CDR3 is TGTGCCAGCAGTGAAGGGCTGGGTTGGGGACAGGGGATTTTGCGGGCCAAAAACATTCAGTACTTC. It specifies CASSEGLGWGQGILRAKNIQYF.

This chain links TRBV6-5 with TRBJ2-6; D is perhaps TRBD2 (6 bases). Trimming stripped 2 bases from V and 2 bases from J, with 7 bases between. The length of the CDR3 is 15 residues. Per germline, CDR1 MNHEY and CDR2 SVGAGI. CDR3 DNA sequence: TGTGCCAGCAGTTACGGCGGGGCTGGGGCCAACGTCCTGACTTTC. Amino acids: CASSYGGAGANVLTF.

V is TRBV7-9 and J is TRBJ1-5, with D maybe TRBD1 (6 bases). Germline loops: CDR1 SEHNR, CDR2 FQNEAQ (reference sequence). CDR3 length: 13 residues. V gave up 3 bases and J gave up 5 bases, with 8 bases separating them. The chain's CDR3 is CASSLGADQPQHF. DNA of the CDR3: TGTGCCAGCAGCTTGGGGGCTGATCAGCCCCAGCATTTT.

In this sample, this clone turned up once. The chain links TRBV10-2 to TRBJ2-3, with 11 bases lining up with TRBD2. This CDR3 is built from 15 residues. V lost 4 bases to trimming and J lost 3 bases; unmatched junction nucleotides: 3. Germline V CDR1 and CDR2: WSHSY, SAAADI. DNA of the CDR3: TGCGCCAGCAGTGGGGCTAGCGGGGGGACAGATACGCAGTATTTT. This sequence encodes CASSGASGGTDTQYF.

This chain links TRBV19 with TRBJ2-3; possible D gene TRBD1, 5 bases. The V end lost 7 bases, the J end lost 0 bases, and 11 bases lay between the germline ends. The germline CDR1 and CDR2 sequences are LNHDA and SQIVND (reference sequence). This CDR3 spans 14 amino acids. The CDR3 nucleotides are TGTGCCAGTATGCCGACAGTAAGCACAGATACGCAGTATTTT. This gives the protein CASMPTVSTDTQYF.

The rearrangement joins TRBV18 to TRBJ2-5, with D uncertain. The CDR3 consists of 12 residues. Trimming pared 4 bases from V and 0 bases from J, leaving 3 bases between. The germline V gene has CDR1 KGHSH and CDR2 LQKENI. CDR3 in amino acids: CASSQYQETQYF. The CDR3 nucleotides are TGTGCCAGCTCACAGTACCAAGAGACCCAGTACTTC.